This T cell receptor beta chain originates from a study of control samples from healthy donors and cancer patients. The V and J ends lost 5 bases and 4 bases respectively, with 8 bases between them. This CDR3 is 12 amino acids long. The germline gives CDR1 LNHDA, CDR2 SQIVND (reference sequence). Only in-frame clones appear in the TCRdb table, and some are missing; sequencing was by immunoSEQ multiplex PCR. Of about 120,000 clones in the sample, over 80% were seen once. The origin of this receptor is a woman aged 45-59 years in good health. The rearrangement links TRBV19 to TRBJ1-2; D remains ambiguous. What was sequenced was blood. The CDR3 DNA is TGTGCCAGTAGTCCCGGCACCTATGGCTACACCTTC. Residues: CASSPGTYGYTF. Full variable domain (remainder filled in from reference TRBV19 and TRBJ1-2): DGGITQSPKYLFRKEGQNVTLSCEQNLNHDAMYWYRQDPGQGLRLIYYSQIVNDFQKGDIAEGYSVSREKKESFPLTVTSAQKNPTAFYLCASSPGTYGYTFGSGTRLTVV.